The 7 T cell receptor beta chains below all came from one sample that was sequenced in a study of blood T cell repertoires in COVID-19. Assay: immunoSEQ multiplex PCR; the TCRdb copy retains only in-frame clones and omits some. The sample records about 170,000 clones, more than 70% being singletons. Sequenced input: PBMCs or T cells enriched from blood (not recorded which). These receptors originate from a woman aged 45-60 years in a cohort exposed to, infected with or recovered from COVID-19 (not recorded which).

The table lists this clone with many counts. The chain joins TRBV19 to TRBJ1-5, with D hard to call. Germline-derived CDR1 and CDR2 are LNHDA and SQIVND (reference sequence). Between the trimmed V and J ends, which lost 3 bases and 7 bases, there was a span of 16 bases. The CDR3 extends over 15 amino acids. The CDR3 coding sequence is TGTGCCAGTAGTATTCTATCGAGTGGCGGGCAGCCCCAGCATTTT. It is translated as CASSILSSGGQPQHF.

This chain joins TRBV2 and TRBJ2-3; weak D call: TRBD2 (6 bases). Trimming took 4 bases from V and 3 from J, leaving 20 bases between them. The CDR3 sequence is 17 residues long. CDR1 and CDR2 (germline): SNHLY, FYNNEI. In nucleotides, the CDR3 is TGTGCCAGCAGTGGAGCCCCATTAGCGGCGGTGACAGATACGCAGTATTTT. Translating gives CASSGAPLAAVTDTQYF.

J is TRBJ1-1 and V is TRBV7-8; 11 bases line up with TRBD1. Germline V lookup: CDR1 SGHVS, CDR2 FQNEAQ. V lost 3 bases to trimming and J lost 4 bases; unmatched junction nucleotides: 1. The CDR3 extends over 14 amino acids. DNA of the CDR3: TGTGCCAGCAGCTTTGGGACAGGGGGCACTGAAGCTTTCTTT. This translates into CASSFGTGGTEAFF.

This chain uses TRBV18 with TRBJ1-1, with TRBD1 identical over 8 bases. Germline loops: CDR1 KGHSH, CDR2 LQKENI. Trimming took 0 bases from V and 4 from J; bases not matched to a gene: 10. The CDR3 spans 17 residues. The CDR3 protein is CASSPPGQAWMGTEAFF. DNA for the CDR3: TGTGCCAGCTCACCACCGGGACAGGCCTGGATGGGCACTGAAGCTTTCTTT. Variable domain in full (rest from reference TRBV18 and TRBJ1-1): NAGVMQNPRHLVRRRGQEARLRCSPMKGHSHVYWYRQLPEEGLKFMVYLQKENIIDESGMPKERFSAEFPKEGPSILRIQQVVRGDSAAYFCASSPPGQAWMGTEAFFGQGTRLTVV.

This chain joins TRBV10-3 and TRBJ1-5; TRBD1 matches at 7 bases. The CDR3 totals 14 residues. The ends lost 3 bases at V and 4 bases at J; junction bases unmatched: 3. Germline V gene sequence: CDR1 ENHRY, CDR2 SYGVKD. For the CDR3, the DNA is TGTGCCATCAGTGATACGACAGGGAATCAGCCCCAGCATTTT. Residues: CAISDTTGNQPQHF.

Written as DNA, the CDR3 is TGTGCCAGTAGATCCGGACTAGCGGGGTCCTACGAGCAGTACTTC. It codes for CASRSGLAGSYEQYF. The gene calls are TRBV19 and TRBJ2-7; 12 positions agree with TRBD2. CDR3 size: 15 residues. V lost 6 bases, J lost 1 base, and 4 bases stayed unmatched. Germline CDR1 and CDR2: LNHDA and SQIVND (reference sequence).

This chain links TRBV5-1 with TRBJ2-5, with D unclear. Germline CDR1 reads SGHRS; CDR2 reads YFSETQ. This CDR3 spans 14 amino acids. V gave up 4 bases and J gave up 3 bases, with 13 bases separating them. The CDR3 protein is CASSPLSQEETQYF. DNA for the CDR3: TGCGCCAGCAGCCCTCTGTCCCAGGAAGAGACCCAGTACTTC.